This T cell receptor (beta chain) emerged from a study of cytomegalovirus exposure and HLA in healthy donors. V was clipped by 10 bases and J by 7 bases; unmatched bases: 16. This CDR3 has 15 residues. CDR1 is SNHLY and CDR2 is FYNNEI in the germline V gene. TCRdb's table, derived via immunoSEQ multiplex PCR, lists solely in-frame clones and lacks some. The repertoire holds some 140,000 clones, with roughly 87% as singletons. The sequenced material came from PBMCs. This rearrangement joins TRBV2 to TRBJ1-2, with TRBD1 matching 9 bases. This TCR was sampled from a woman between 18 and 29 years old in good health and CMV-seropositive. CDR3 sequence: CATEKDRGESGGYTF. The CDR3 nucleotides are TGTGCCACCGAAAAGGACAGGGGAGAATCAGGTGGCTACACCTTC.